A single sample gave rise to the 22 T cell receptor beta chains below, sequenced in a study of glioma-infiltrating T cells after dendritic cell vaccination. Time point specified: after dendritic cell vaccination, including at tumor progression/relapse. The repertoire was sequenced with immunoSEQ multiplex PCR; TCRdb's copy has only in-frame clones and lacks some. The sample holds 99,000 or so clones; nearly 90% are singletons and the top ten take roughly 2.8%. Sequencing was performed on blood, taken after dendritic cell vaccination. The receptors were gathered from a human donor with glioblastoma.

This clone was picked up one time. The V call is TRBV25-1, the J call TRBJ1-1; 10 bases align to TRBD1. Per the germline V gene, CDR1 is MGHDK and CDR2 is SYGVNS. V lost 3 bases to trimming and J lost 5 bases; unmatched junction nucleotides: 3. The CDR3 totals 14 residues. CDR3 residues: CASSERTGGTEAFF. In DNA, the CDR3 is TGTGCCAGCAGTGAGCGGACAGGGGGGACTGAAGCTTTCTTT.

This chain links TRBV9 with TRBJ2-6, with D tentatively TRBD1 (5 bases). The CDR3 consists of 19 residues. V gave up 0 bases and J gave up 0 bases, with 16 bases separating them. The germline CDR1 and CDR2 sequences are SGDLS and YYNGEE. The CDR3 DNA is TGTGCCAGCAGCGTAGCCTGGGCAGGGAAAAACTCTGGGGCCAACGTCCTGACTTTC. Translating it yields CASSVAWAGKNSGANVLTF.

The rearrangement uses TRBV5-6 and TRBJ1-2; 7 positions agree with TRBD1. V shed 4 bases, J shed 5 bases, and the junction held 11 bases outside the gene matches. This CDR3 contains 15 residues. CDR1 and CDR2 from the germline V gene are SGHDT and YYEEEE. In DNA, the CDR3 is TGTGCCAGCAGCGGAGGGACAGAAGTGCTTTATGGCTACACCTTC. Translating gives CASSGGTEVLYGYTF.

The chain carries TRBV10-3 and TRBJ2-7; D is perhaps TRBD2 (7 bases). The V end was cut by 8 bases, the J end by 3 bases, with 20 bases between. Germline V CDR1 and CDR2: ENHRY, SYGVKD. The CDR3 is made up of 15 amino acids. CDR3 amino acids: CAISKEGGASYEQYF. The CDR3 region has the DNA TGTGCCATCTCCAAGGAGGGGGGGGCCAGCTACGAGCAGTACTTC.

The chain is built from TRBV6-5 and TRBJ1-5; no definite D call. V was pared by 6 bases and J by 4 bases, with 10 bases between. The CDR3 extends over 13 amino acids. CDR1 and CDR2 from the germline V gene are MNHEY and SVGAGI. The CDR3, as DNA: TGTGCCAGCAGCTCAGTGAAGAATCAGCCCCAGCATTTT. Its translation is CASSSVKNQPQHF.

The rearrangement links TRBV19 to TRBJ2-1; no definite D call. This CDR3 comprises 16 residues. The germline CDR1 and CDR2 sequences are LNHDA and SQIVND (reference sequence). Trimming took off 1 base at V and 5 bases at J, with 15 bases between the two ends. The DNA for the CDR3 is TGTGCCAGTAGTATAGTGTCTGGCTATACTAACAATGAGCAGTTCTTC. Translating it yields CASSIVSGYTNNEQFF.

This chain uses TRBV10-1 with TRBJ2-1; 8 bases are a match to TRBD2. The CDR3 runs 14 residues. CDR1 is WNHNN and CDR2 is SYGVQD in the germline V gene (reference sequence). The J segment lost 7 bases and the V segment lost 6 bases, leaving 8 bases of the junction unmatched. CDR3: CASSPAGVGNEQFF. Here the CDR3 DNA reads TGCGCCAGCAGCCCAGCGGGAGTTGGAAATGAGCAGTTCTTC.

The V and J genes are TRBV18 and TRBJ2-2, with D possibly matching TRBD2 (5 bases). Germline loops: CDR1 KGHSH, CDR2 LQKENI. The CDR3 is 16 amino acids. V lost 2 bases and J 5 bases, leaving 15 bases between the germline ends. The chain's CDR3 is CASSPSGGTLTGELFF. In nucleotides, the CDR3 is TGTGCCAGCTCACCATCTGGAGGTACACTAACCGGGGAGCTGTTTTTT.

The gene calls are TRBV6-5 and TRBJ1-1; D is perhaps TRBD1 (6 bases). The germline gives CDR1 MNHEY, CDR2 SVGAGI. Trimming removed 2 bases at V and 5 bases at J, with 9 bases between. The length of the CDR3 is 13 residues. CDR3 amino acids: CASSYEGGTEAFF. CDR3 in DNA: TGTGCCAGCAGTTACGAGGGGGGGACTGAAGCTTTCTTT.

The rearrangement uses TRBV10-3 and TRBJ2-7; TRBD2 agrees at 7 bases. This CDR3 contains 15 residues. V lost 2 bases to trimming and J lost 6 bases; unmatched junction nucleotides: 10. Germline V lookup: CDR1 ENHRY, CDR2 SYGVKD. The CDR3, as DNA: TGTGCCATCAGTGAGACAACCGGGACTACCTCCGAGCAGTACTTC. This sequence encodes CAISETTGTTSEQYF.

This clone was detected only once. V usage is TRBV6-1 and J usage is TRBJ1-2; no reliable D call. V was pared by 7 bases and J by 4 bases, with 16 bases between. CDR1 is MNHNS, CDR2 SASEGT, per germline. CDR3 size: 14 residues. CDR3 coding DNA: TGTGCCAGCACCCCCCCGGACGAGGGCTATGGCTACACCTTC. Its translation: CASTPPDEGYGYTF.

The genes are TRBV4-1 and TRBJ1-2; D is unresolved. With 0 bases removed from V and 5 bases from J, the gap between germline ends came to 13 bases. Germline assignment: CDR1 MGHRA and CDR2 YSYEKL. The CDR3 spans 15 residues. The CDR3 nucleotides read TGCGCCAGCAGCCAAGATGGAACGGGGTCTTATGGCTACACCTTC. It translates to CASSQDGTGSYGYTF.

The chain employs TRBV4-2 and TRBJ1-4; D might be TRBD1 (5 bases). CDR1 and CDR2 from the germline V gene are LGHNA and YNFKEQ. The CDR3 consists of 18 residues. V lost 0 bases, J lost 0 bases, and 14 bases lay in between. CDR3 protein: CASSQERQQTTTNEKLFF. CDR3 DNA: TGTGCCAGCAGCCAAGAAAGACAGCAAACAACAACTAATGAAAAACTGTTTTTT.

This chain connects TRBV9 to TRBJ2-2; 9 bases match TRBD2. The germline CDR1 and CDR2 sequences are SGDLS and YYNGEE. J lost 5 bases, V lost 2 bases, and 4 bases had no gene match. CDR3 length: 15 amino acids. The CDR3 nucleotides are TGTGCCAGCAGCGTTAGCGGGAGAGGAACCGGGGAGCTGTTTTTT. Encoded protein: CASSVSGRGTGELFF.

As regards this clone: The junction and the germline gene differ at one end; a read error may be behind it. CDR3 loop: CASSLEGRGQDYDYTF. CDR3 nucleotides: TGTGCCAGCAGCTTGGAAGGCAGGGGACAAGACTATGACTACACCTTC. This sequence joins TRBV5-5 and TRBJ1-2, with a tentative D call TRBD1 (6 bases). There are 16 residues in the CDR3. The germline gives CDR1 SGHKS, CDR2 YYEKEE (reference sequence).

The J gene is TRBJ2-7, the V gene TRBV2, with a tentative D call TRBD2 (5 bases). The CDR3 loop spans 15 amino acids. The V end lost 8 bases, the J end lost 0 bases, and 17 bases lay between the germline ends. The germline V gene encodes CDR1 SNHLY and CDR2 FYNNEI. In DNA form, the CDR3 reads TGTGCCAGCTCAAGCCTATCCGGGATCTCCTACGAGCAGTACTTC. This translates into CASSSLSGISYEQYF. Variable domain in full (rest from reference TRBV2 and TRBJ2-7): EPEVTQTPSHQVTQMGQEVILRCVPISNHLYFYWYRQILGQKVEFLVSFYNNEISEKSEIFDDQFSVERPDGSNFTLKIRSTKLEDSAMYFCASSSLSGISYEQYFGPGTRLTVT.

This chain connects TRBV27 to TRBJ2-5; D gene uncertain. The CDR3 is 14 amino acids. Germline V gene lookup returns CDR1 MNHEY and CDR2 SMNVEV (reference sequence). V was shortened by 0 bases and J by 0 bases, with 5 bases between the two germline ends. CDR3 DNA sequence: TGTGCCAGCAGTTTATCCCAGAACCAAGAGACCCAGTACTTC. As protein: CASSLSQNQETQYF.

This clone has only one observation. The V gene is TRBV15, the J gene TRBJ1-5, with D hard to call. V was shortened by 3 bases and J by 11 bases, with 14 bases between the two germline ends. This CDR3 is 13 amino acids long. Germline lookup yields CDR1 LNHNV and CDR2 YYDKDF (reference sequence). DNA for the CDR3: TGTGCCACCAGCAGCTCCGGGAGCACGACCCAGCATTTT. Its translation is CATSSSGSTTQHF.

This chain uses TRBV9 with TRBJ2-3; D ambiguous. Germline loops: CDR1 SGDLS, CDR2 YYNGEE. This CDR3 contains 13 residues. V was trimmed by 0 bases and J by 6 bases, leaving 8 bases between them. CDR3: CASSVDLLDTQYF. In DNA, the CDR3 is TGTGCCAGCAGCGTAGATTTACTTGATACGCAGTATTTT.

Only one count was recorded for this clone. V is TRBV2 and J is TRBJ1-2; 10 bases match TRBD1. V dropped 4 bases and J dropped 7; count of bases not matched to a gene: 3. This CDR3 spans 13 amino acids. The germline V gene has CDR1 SNHLY and CDR2 FYNNEI. The CDR3 coding sequence is TGTGCCAGCAGTGGACAGGGGGCTCTTGGCTACACCTTC. Translation gives CASSGQGALGYTF.

This rearrangement joins TRBV7-9 to TRBJ2-7; D is perhaps TRBD2 (6 bases). The germline V and J ends were trimmed by 4 bases and 0 bases, with 16 bases remaining between them. The CDR3 length is 16 residues. Germline CDR1 is SEHNR and CDR2 is FQNEAQ (reference sequence). CDR3 residues: CASSSTRGAYSYEQYF. Written as DNA, the CDR3 is TGTGCCAGCAGCTCTACCCGCGGGGCCTACTCCTACGAGCAGTACTTC.

The DNA of the CDR3 is TGTGCCAGCAGTTACTCCTCGGGAAGCAATCAGCCCCAGCATTTT. Its protein is CASSYSSGSNQPQHF. V gene TRBV6-6 combines with J gene TRBJ1-5; D not resolved. Trimming took 0 bases from V and 1 from J, leaving 7 bases between them. This CDR3 is built from 15 residues. Germline-derived CDR1 and CDR2 are MNHNY and SVGAGI (reference sequence).